One and the same sample provided the 12 T cell receptor beta chains below, sequenced in a study of T cell responses to AZD1222 COVID-19 vaccine. Profiling relied on immunoSEQ multiplex PCR, and the TCRdb table lists in-frame clones only, not all of them. The profile shows 120,000 or so clones, 70% to 90% of them singletons. The sequencing used peripheral blood, collected on day 0 of AZD1222 vaccination. The source is an adult in good health.

CDR3 bases: TGTGCCAGTAGTATAGCGGGGGGCCCCTACAATGAGCAGTTCTTC. Translating it yields CASSIAGGPYNEQFF. The chain carries TRBV19 and TRBJ2-1; maybe TRBD2 (7 bases). Trimming cost V 1 base and J 2 bases, with 9 bases left between them. CDR1 is LNHDA, CDR2 SQIVND, per germline (reference sequence). CDR3 length equals 15 residues.

The rearrangement uses TRBV9 and TRBJ1-4; D is possibly TRBD1 (5 bases). The CDR3 is 14 amino acids. Trimming took off 3 bases at V and 4 bases at J, with 10 bases between the two ends. The germline gives CDR1 SGDLS, CDR2 YYNGEE. The CDR3 is CASSGPGRNEKLFF. The CDR3 region has the DNA TGTGCCAGCAGCGGGCCGGGACGTAATGAAAAACTGTTTTTT.

V usage is TRBV28 and J usage is TRBJ1-4; D call uncertain. Trimming shortened V by 2 bases and J by 0 bases, and 22 bases separated the two germline ends. This CDR3 contains 20 residues. Germline V gene data show CDR1 as MDHEN and CDR2 as SYDVKM. CDR3 residues: CASSLMIGLRVRSTNEKLFF. The CDR3 DNA reads as TGTGCCAGCAGTTTAATGATAGGGCTAAGAGTCCGGTCAACTAATGAAAAACTGTTTTTT.

The rearrangement joins TRBV2 to TRBJ1-1, with no clear D. Germline V lookup: CDR1 SNHLY, CDR2 FYNNEI. This CDR3 is built from 11 residues. V lost 9 bases, J lost 4 bases, and 9 bases lay in between. The CDR3 coding sequence is TGTGCCAGGGAGCTGGGCACTGAAGCTTTCTTT. Translating gives CARELGTEAFF.

The chain couples TRBV3-1 (or the pseudogene TRBV3-2) to TRBJ2-1; TRBD2 matches 11 bases. The CDR3 totals 17 residues. Trimming took 0 bases from V and 7 from J; bases not matched to a gene: 8. Germline lookup yields CDR1 LGHDT and CDR2 YNNKEL (reference sequence). The CDR3 sequence is CASSQDELAGVWNEQFF. CDR3 DNA: TGTGCCAGCAGCCAAGATGAACTAGCGGGAGTCTGGAATGAGCAGTTCTTC.

The rearrangement uses TRBV18 and TRBJ1-1; a weak D match, TRBD1 (6 bases). CDR1 KGHSH and CDR2 LQKENI come from the germline V gene. V dropped 4 bases and J dropped 6 bases, with 18 bases sitting between them. The CDR3 has 15 amino acids. As DNA, the CDR3 is TGTGCCAGCTCACTACCGGGGGGGGGCGATGCTGAAGCTTTCTTT. Residues: CASSLPGGGDAEAFF.

This clone was observed a few times. J is TRBJ1-1 and V is TRBV6-1; D not resolved. The CDR3 is 13 residues long. From germline, CDR1 is MNHNS and CDR2 SASEGT. Trimming took 3 bases from V and 9 from J, leaving 14 bases between them. The CDR3 DNA reads TGTGCCAGCAGTGAGGAACTTGGCGTTCAAGCTTTCTTT. The encoded protein is CASSEELGVQAFF.

This sequence joins TRBV27 and TRBJ2-6; D might be TRBD1 (6 bases). The CDR3 has 20 amino acids. Germline CDR1 MNHEY, CDR2 SMNVEV (reference sequence). V was pared by 5 bases and J by 1 base, with 24 bases between. For the CDR3, the DNA is TGTGCCAGCAGTCCCGCCCCCGGACAGAAAACTTTATCTGGGGCCAACGTCCTGACTTTC. It translates to CASSPAPGQKTLSGANVLTF. Full variable domain (missing parts from reference TRBV27 and TRBJ2-6): EAQVTQNPRYLITVTGKKLTVTCSQNMNHEYMSWYRQDPGLGLRQIYYSMNVEVTDKGDVPEGYKVSRKEKRNFPLILESPSPNQTSLYFCASSPAPGQKTLSGANVLTFGAGSRLTVL.

This CDR3 is CASTSPLTDTQYF. The CDR3, as DNA: TGTGCCAGCACCTCGCCCCTGACAGATACGCAGTATTTT. The chain couples TRBV11-2 to TRBJ2-3; D uncertain. The CDR3 totals 13 residues. The V end was cut by 7 bases, the J end by 3 bases, with 11 bases between. Per the germline V gene, CDR1 is SGHAT and CDR2 is FQNNGV.

The chain has TRBV4-1 and TRBJ1-1; D is unclear. Trimming took off 1 base at V and 11 bases at J, with 8 bases between the two ends. Germline CDR1 is MGHRA and CDR2 is YSYEKL. This CDR3 has 11 amino acids. CDR3 nucleotide sequence: TGCGCCAGCAGCCAAGGAATGGAGGCTTTCTTT. Encoded protein: CASSQGMEAFF.

This chain joins TRBV7-9 and TRBJ2-1; 7 bases are a match to TRBD1. The V gene's germline CDR1 is SEHNR and CDR2 FQNEAQ (reference sequence). This CDR3 spans 15 amino acids. The V and J ends lost 3 bases and 4 bases, in that order; junction bases with no gene match: 6. CDR3 amino acids: CASSFTSGGYNEQFF. In DNA, the CDR3 is TGTGCCAGCAGCTTTACCTCAGGGGGTTACAATGAGCAGTTCTTC.

This sequence joins TRBV12-5 and TRBJ2-7; no clear D. Germline CDR1 is LGHNT and CDR2 is FRNRAP. Trimming removed 0 bases at V and 3 bases at J, with 15 bases between. The CDR3 is made up of 16 amino acids. CDR3 DNA sequence: TGTGCTAGTGGTTTGGTACTTGGGCAGGATCACTACGAGCAGTACTTC. Protein: CASGLVLGQDHYEQYF.